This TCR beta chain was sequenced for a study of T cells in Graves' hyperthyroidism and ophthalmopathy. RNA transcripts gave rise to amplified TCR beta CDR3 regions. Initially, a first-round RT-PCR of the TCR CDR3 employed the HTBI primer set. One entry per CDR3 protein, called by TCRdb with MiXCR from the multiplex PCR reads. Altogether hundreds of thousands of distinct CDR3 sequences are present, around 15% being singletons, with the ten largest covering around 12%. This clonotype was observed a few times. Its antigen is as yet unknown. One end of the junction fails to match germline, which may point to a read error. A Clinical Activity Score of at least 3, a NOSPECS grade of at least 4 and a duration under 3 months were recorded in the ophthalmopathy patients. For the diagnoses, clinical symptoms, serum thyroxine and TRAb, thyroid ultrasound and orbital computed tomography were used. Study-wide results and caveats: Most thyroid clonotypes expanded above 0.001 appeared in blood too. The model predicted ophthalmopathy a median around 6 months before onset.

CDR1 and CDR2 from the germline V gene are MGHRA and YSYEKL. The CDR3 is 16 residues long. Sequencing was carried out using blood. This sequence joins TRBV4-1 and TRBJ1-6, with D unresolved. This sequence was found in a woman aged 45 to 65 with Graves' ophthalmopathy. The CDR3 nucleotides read TGTGCCAGCAGCCTGAATGGCCGGGATTATAATTCACCCCTCCACTTT. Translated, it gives CASSLNGRDYNSPLHF.